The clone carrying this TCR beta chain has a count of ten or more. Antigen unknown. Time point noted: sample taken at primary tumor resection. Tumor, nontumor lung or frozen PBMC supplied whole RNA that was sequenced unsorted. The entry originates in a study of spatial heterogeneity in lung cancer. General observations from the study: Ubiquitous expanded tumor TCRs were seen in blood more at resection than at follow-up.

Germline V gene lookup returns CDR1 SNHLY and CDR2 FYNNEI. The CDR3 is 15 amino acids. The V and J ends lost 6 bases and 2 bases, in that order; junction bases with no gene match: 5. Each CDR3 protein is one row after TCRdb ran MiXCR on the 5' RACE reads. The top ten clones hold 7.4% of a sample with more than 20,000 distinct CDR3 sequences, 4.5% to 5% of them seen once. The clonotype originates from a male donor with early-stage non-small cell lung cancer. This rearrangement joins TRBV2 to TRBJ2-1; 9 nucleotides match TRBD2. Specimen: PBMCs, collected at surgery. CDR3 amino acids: CASRSSSGTYNEQFF. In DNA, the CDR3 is TGTGCCAGCAGATCCTCTAGCGGGACCTACAATGAGCAGTTCTTC.